The 10 T cell receptor beta chains below all came from one sample that was sequenced in a study of cytomegalovirus exposure and HLA in healthy donors. PCR primers comprised 60 Vbeta and 13 Jbeta primers. Assay: immunoSEQ multiplex PCR; the TCRdb copy retains only in-frame clones and omits some. Found here are 150,000 to 200,000 clones, 82% of them singletons; the top ten hold approximately 1.4%. The sequenced sample consisted of PBMCs. These receptors were collected from a girl aged 10 to 17 in good health and CMV-seropositive.

The chain couples TRBV28 to TRBJ1-2; D gene unclear. The CDR3 has 15 residues. Deletions cut 2 bases from V and 1 base from J, with 11 bases between. Germline values: CDR1 MDHEN, CDR2 SYDVKM. The CDR3 sequence is CASSLNPLLNYGYTF. The CDR3 DNA sequence: TGTGCCAGCAGTTTAAATCCGTTACTTAACTATGGCTACACCTTC.

The gene calls are TRBV11-2 and TRBJ2-7; D is perhaps TRBD1 (5 bases). V lost 3 bases, J lost 3 bases, and 12 bases lay in between. CDR3 length: 14 residues. Germline V CDR1 and CDR2: SGHAT, FQNNGV. The CDR3 coding sequence is TGTGCCAGCAGCTTGGCAGGGTGGAGCTACGAGCAGTACTTC. Its translation: CASSLAGWSYEQYF.

V usage is TRBV2 and J usage is TRBJ1-4; the match to TRBD1 covers 10 bases. The germline CDR1 and CDR2 sequences are SNHLY and FYNNEI. With 6 bases clipped from V and 8 bases from J, the junction kept 9 bases outside the gene matches. The CDR3 is made up of 15 amino acids. The CDR3, as DNA: TGTGCCAGCAGACCGACGACAGGGGGCTTCGAAAAACTGTTTTTT. Translated: CASRPTTGGFEKLFF. Based on the CDR3 plus reference TRBV2 and TRBJ1-4, the full variable domain is EPEVTQTPSHQVTQMGQEVILRCVPISNHLYFYWYRQILGQKVEFLVSFYNNEISEKSEIFDDQFSVERPDGSNFTLKIRSTKLEDSAMYFCASRPTTGGFEKLFFGSGTQLSVL.

V gene TRBV7-2 combines with J gene TRBJ2-7; D possibly corresponds to TRBD1 (6 bases). The CDR3 totals 14 residues. Germline V gene sequence: CDR1 SGHTA, CDR2 FQGNSA. Trimming took off 5 bases at V and 2 bases at J, with 13 bases between the two ends. The CDR3 DNA is TGTGCCAGCAGCCGGGACACCATCACCTACGAGCAGTACTTC. It is translated as CASSRDTITYEQYF.

The V gene is TRBV2, the J gene TRBJ2-5; the D gene is possibly TRBD2 (5 bases). The CDR3 sequence is 13 residues long. Deletions cut 3 bases from V and 7 bases from J, with 12 bases between. Germline CDR1 and CDR2: SNHLY and FYNNEI. The CDR3 region has the DNA TGTGCCAGCAGTGAGTACGCGGGCTCGACCCAGTACTTC. It encodes CASSEYAGSTQYF. Full variable domain (missing parts from reference TRBV2 and TRBJ2-5): EPEVTQTPSHQVTQMGQEVILRCVPISNHLYFYWYRQILGQKVEFLVSFYNNEISEKSEIFDDQFSVERPDGSNFTLKIRSTKLEDSAMYFCASSEYAGSTQYFGPGTRLLVL.

Concerning this clone itself: The identical CDR3 is also encoded by other nucleotide sequences in the sample. The V gene is TRBV7-9, the J gene TRBJ2-7; the D is unclear. The V and J ends lost 4 bases and 6 bases respectively, with 7 bases between them. Germline loops: CDR1 SEHNR, CDR2 FQNEAQ (reference sequence). CDR3 length: 11 amino acids. The CDR3: CASSSTGEQYF. The DNA for the CDR3 is TGTGCCAGCAGCTCGACTGGCGAGCAGTACTTC.

This sequence joins TRBV28 and TRBJ2-6; TRBD1 aligns across 8 bases. Germline lookup yields CDR1 MDHEN and CDR2 SYDVKM. With 6 bases clipped from V and 0 bases from J, the junction kept 7 bases outside the gene matches. The CDR3 covers 17 residues. The CDR3 sequence: CASSPGQALSGANVLTF. CDR3 in DNA: TGTGCCAGCAGCCCGGGACAGGCACTCTCTGGGGCCAACGTCCTGACTTTC. The full variable domain, rest sourced from reference TRBV28 and TRBJ2-6, is DVKVTQSSRYLVKRTGEKVFLECVQDMDHENMFWYRQDPGLGLRLIYFSYDVKMKEKGDIPEGYSVSREKKERFSLILESASTNQTSMYLCASSPGQALSGANVLTFGAGSRLTVL.

The rearrangement joins TRBV6-5 to TRBJ2-7; D remains unclear. CDR3 length: 13 amino acids. Germline V lookup: CDR1 MNHEY, CDR2 SVGAGI. Between the trimmed V and J ends, which lost 7 bases and 0 bases, there was a span of 10 bases. The CDR3 protein is CASTARSSYEQYF. In nucleotides, the CDR3 is TGTGCCAGCACCGCCCGGAGCTCCTACGAGCAGTACTTC.

The rearrangement uses TRBV11-3 and TRBJ2-1; 8 bases are shared with TRBD1. V lost 2 bases, J lost 1 base, and 7 bases stayed unmatched. The CDR3 runs 17 residues. CDR1 is SGHNT, CDR2 YENEEA, per germline. CDR3 residues: CASSLSGQGGSYNEQFF. CDR3 nucleotide sequence: TGTGCCAGCAGCTTAAGCGGACAGGGTGGGTCCTACAATGAGCAGTTCTTC.

The gene calls are TRBV11-3 and TRBJ2-3; 7 bases line up with TRBD2. Germline V gives CDR1 SGHNT, CDR2 YENEEA. CDR3 size: 16 residues. J was trimmed by 2 bases and V by 1 base; bases with no gene match: 6. The chain's CDR3 is CASSLVGGGNTDTQYF. In DNA form, the CDR3 reads TGTGCCAGCAGCTTAGTTGGCGGGGGTAACACAGATACGCAGTATTTT.